The rows below give T cell receptor beta chains drawn from one sample of a study of CXCR3-negative and CXCR3-positive naive CD8 T cells. TCRdb reprocessed the 5' RACE reads and reports one entry per CDR3 protein, with no DNA. The specimen's table records some 150,000 distinct CDR3 sequences. Sequenced input: naive CXCR3+ CD8+ T cells from blood. These receptors all come from a human donor in good health. Some clones in this sample may be carry-over from other donors' samples. Both conserved end residues are part of each CDR3.

TRBJ1-2 | TRBV20-1 | 15 | CSARDLSGEGYGYTF
TRBJ2-3 | TRBV5-1 | 16 | CASSSTLTGRSDTQYF
TRBJ2-7 | TRBV21-1 | 16 | CASSKEAGGPVSEQYF
TRBJ2-1 | TRBV7-8 | 15 | CASSPSSGYYNEQFF
TRBJ2-2 | TRBV4-2 | 16 | CASSQVPAIYTGELFF
TRBJ1-5 | TRBV28 | 17 | CASSLYQGQGSNQPQHF
TRBJ2-1 | TRBV28 | 15 | CASRLGLADYNEQFF
TRBJ2-7 | TRBV23-1 | 22 | CASSWTGTHVSFNHGAQYEQYF
TRBJ2-3 | TRBV6-6 | 18 | CASSPAGGPTPSTDTQYF
TRBJ1-5 | TRBV7-9 | 16 | CASSLEAGAGNQPQHF
TRBJ1-3 | TRBV15 | 16 | CATSRLDRLSGNTIYF
TRBJ2-3 | TRBV16 | 17 | CASSQSVTGTSTDTQYF
TRBJ2-7 | TRBV27 | 15 | CASSLRGLGSYEQYF
TRBJ2-2 | TRBV7-8 | 17 | CASSSPFNLVDTGELFF
TRBJ2-2 | TRBV6-4 | 13 | CASSRTNTGELFF
TRBJ1-1 | TRBV14 | 15 | CASSPVGQGGTEAFF
TRBJ2-7 | TRBV4-3 | 15 | CASSQGAGLTYEQYF
TRBJ2-1 | TRBV12-3/TRBV12-4 | 13 | CASSGGTYNEQFF
TRBJ2-3 | TRBV27 | 14 | CASSPTSRTDTQYF
TRBJ1-4 | TRBV28 | 14 | CASSPSWVGEKLFF
TRBJ2-7 | TRBV6-2/TRBV6-3 | 14 | CASEGSHRSNEQYF
TRBJ1-1 | TRBV12-3/TRBV12-4 | 16 | CASSPPLGGSIAEAFF
TRBJ2-3 | TRBV5-6 | 17 | CASSLRGSSPSTDTQYF
TRBJ1-1 | TRBV19 | 14 | CATTWGTGNTEAFF
TRBJ2-1 | TRBV3-1 | 19 | CASSQDLGGSYYTYNEQFF
TRBJ2-7 | TRBV28 | 14 | CASSFHRDSYEQYF
TRBJ1-4 | TRBV29-1 | 14 | CSVETKSGNEKLFF
TRBJ2-1 | TRBV7-9 | 16 | CASSPPGTSELNEQFF
TRBJ2-3 | TRBV7-2 | 16 | CASSLVGGGWGDTQYF
TRBJ1-4 | TRBV6-5 | 15 | CASRFKPDGNEKLFF
TRBJ2-2 | TRBV27 | 16 | CASRAGTGGPSGELFF
TRBJ2-1 | TRBV3-1 | 13 | CASSQETGPEQFF
TRBJ2-7 | TRBV10-3 | 15 | CAISGGGTVVYEQYF
TRBJ2-7 | TRBV20-1 | 13 | CSAREGTTYEQYF
TRBJ2-1 | TRBV20-1 | 16 | CSARGAPGVIYNEQFF
TRBJ2-2 | TRBV5-6 | 14 | CASRPGGGTGELFF
TRBJ2-7 | TRBV4-2 | 16 | CASSQDLPSLYYEQYF
TRBJ2-1 | TRBV7-9 | 16 | CASTGQRAGDYNEQFF
TRBJ1-1 | TRBV4-3 | 15 | CASSQAARVSLEAFF
TRBJ2-5 | TRBV19 | 14 | CASSMWEEQETQYF
TRBJ2-3 | TRBV20-1 | 13 | CSARGPGADTQYF
TRBJ2-1 | TRBV7-7 | 13 | CASSLSRGHEQFF
TRBJ1-1 | TRBV7-2 | 14 | CASSFEGGYTEAFF
TRBJ2-1 | TRBV4-1 | 12 | CASSHHYNEQFF
TRBJ2-5 | TRBV7-8 | 20 | CASSPAGTTGGLAAQETQYF
TRBJ2-7 | TRBV28 | 15 | CASSFWAGETYEQYF
TRBJ1-5 | TRBV7-2 | 14 | CASSLGWNNQPQHF
TRBJ1-1 | TRBV7-9 | 15 | CASSPITGVNTEAFF
TRBJ1-5 | TRBV19 | 14 | CASSMTEGGQPQHF
TRBJ2-3 | TRBV15 | 16 | CATSRERVLVSDTQYF
TRBJ2-7 | TRBV25-1 | 14 | CASSDQGGLYEQYF
TRBJ1-5 | TRBV28 | 15 | CASSSWTGGPQPQHF